A selection of T cell receptor beta chains follows, all from one sample in a study of T cells in Graves' hyperthyroidism and ophthalmopathy. One entry per CDR3 protein, called by TCRdb with MiXCR from the multiplex PCR reads. This table holds about 570,000 distinct CDR3 sequences, around 15% found once. Sequencing was done on a sample of blood. These TCRs come from a woman aged 40 to 50 with Graves' hyperthyroidism. The CDR3 runs from the conserved cysteine through the conserved F or W. Fields, in order: J gene, V gene, clone size, D gene, CDR3 protein, CDR3 DNA. A D gene is named only where the DNA matches it firmly. Where a row states a size, it is once, few, many or the class of an expanded clone; other rows omit it.

j_gene: TRBJ1-2; v_gene: TRBV30; abundance: many; d_gene: -; CDR3aa: CAWSWGREGVGYTF; CDR3nt: TGTGCCTGGTCCTGGGGCAGGGAGGGAGTTGGCTACACCTTC
j_gene: TRBJ2-1; v_gene: TRBV5-6; abundance: few; d_gene: TRBD2; CDR3aa: CASSADGRAYNEQFF; CDR3nt: TGTGCCAGCAGTGCGGACGGGAGGGCCTACAATGAGCAGTTCTTC
j_gene: TRBJ2-3; v_gene: TRBV25-1; abundance: -; d_gene: -; CDR3aa: CASRIRDSPFDTQYF; CDR3nt: TGTGCCAGCAGGATCAGGGACTCCCCTTTTGATACGCAGTATTTT
j_gene: TRBJ1-1; v_gene: TRBV7-9; abundance: once; d_gene: -; CDR3aa: CASSSPEGPTEAFF; CDR3nt: TGTGCCAGCAGCTCCCCTGAGGGCCCCACTGAAGCTTTCTTT
j_gene: TRBJ2-5; v_gene: TRBV5-1; abundance: few; d_gene: TRBD2; CDR3aa: CASSPPIRGLAGGETQYF; CDR3nt: TGCGCCAGCAGCCCCCCGATCAGGGGACTAGCGGGAGGGGAGACCCAGTACTTC
j_gene: TRBJ2-1; v_gene: TRBV7-9; abundance: -; d_gene: TRBD2; CDR3aa: CASSFTSGYNEQFF; CDR3nt: TGTGCCAGCAGCTTTACTAGCGGTTACAATGAGCAGTTCTTC
j_gene: TRBJ2-5; v_gene: TRBV7-2; abundance: -; d_gene: TRBD2; CDR3aa: CASSLRPSGGGETQYF; CDR3nt: TGTGCCAGCAGCTTAAGGCCTTCGGGAGGGGGAGAGACCCAGTACTTC
j_gene: TRBJ2-3; v_gene: TRBV29-1; abundance: -; d_gene: TRBD1; CDR3aa: CSAASTGGRVFRDTQYF; CDR3nt: TGCAGCGCTGCCTCGACAGGGGGGCGCGTTTTTCGGGATACGCAGTATTTT
j_gene: TRBJ1-5; v_gene: TRBV7-9; abundance: -; d_gene: TRBD1; CDR3aa: CASSQGGAGQPQHF; CDR3nt: TGTGCCAGCAGCCAGGGGGGGGCGGGTCAGCCCCAGCATTTT
j_gene: TRBJ2-1; v_gene: TRBV5-6; abundance: many; d_gene: TRBD1; CDR3aa: CASSPDRANEQFF; CDR3nt: TGTGCCAGCAGCCCCGACAGGGCCAATGAGCAGTTCTTC
j_gene: TRBJ2-1; v_gene: TRBV27; abundance: many; d_gene: -; CDR3aa: CASSGGRRYNEQFF; CDR3nt: TGTGCCAGCAGTGGTGGGCGGAGGTACAATGAGCAGTTCTTC
j_gene: TRBJ2-7; v_gene: TRBV20-1; abundance: many; d_gene: -; CDR3aa: CSAPRRADEQYF; CDR3nt: TGCAGTGCCCCAAGACGGGCCGACGAGCAGTACTTC
j_gene: TRBJ1-5; v_gene: TRBV24-1; abundance: few; d_gene: -; CDR3aa: CATSESQFNQPQHF; CDR3nt: TGTGCCACCAGTGAGTCACAGTTCAATCAGCCCCAGCATTTT